The clone carrying this TCR beta chain was detected many times. The data were obtained in a study of Graves' ophthalmopathy and Graves' hyperthyroidism. This CDR3 region has 12 residues. V was pared by 5 bases and J by 3 bases, with 8 bases between. Amplifying from RNA transcripts, the study obtained TCR beta CDR3 regions. HTBI primers were used in a first-round RT-PCR, which preceded a second-round multiplex PCR. TCRdb re-derived calls from the multiplex PCR reads in MiXCR, one entry per CDR3 protein. The table shows almost 400,000 distinct CDR3 sequences, with around 16% occurring only once. The sample comprised peripheral blood. The rearrangement joins TRBV12-3 or TRBV12-4 to TRBJ2-7; D is unresolved. The receptor's source is a woman aged 18 to 35 with Graves' ophthalmopathy. Here the CDR3 reads CASSPDHYEQYF. CDR3 in DNA: TGTGCCAGCAGTCCAGACCACTACGAGCAGTACTTC.